The rows below give T cell receptor beta chains drawn from one sample of a study of cytomegalovirus exposure and HLA in healthy donors. Using immunoSEQ multiplex PCR, the repertoire was profiled, and TCRdb retains in-frame clones only, with some absent. The data show roughly 120,000 clones, 73% seen once. Sequenced material: PBMCs. The source of these receptors is a woman aged 35 to 49 in good health and CMV-seronegative. Each CDR3 is given without its conserved first and last residue. Clone size is given for some rows only: seen once, a few or many times, or a class if the clone is expanded.

>TRBV2|NA|TRBJ2-1
ASSGLAGNEQF
>TRBV5-4|NA|TRBJ2-1
ASSLGYSGSSNEQF
>TRBV18|few|TRBJ1-5
ASSPRQGAGQPQH
>TRBV18|NA|TRBJ2-1
ASSPEQGHEQF
>TRBV9|NA|TRBJ2-1
ASSTRNQLLPDLRRAYNEQF
>TRBV27|NA|TRBJ1-2
ASSLGGGDGYT
>TRBV28|NA|TRBJ1-5
ASSLGDRRNQPQH
>TRBV5-6|NA|TRBJ1-2
ASSLDGKGADYGYT
>TRBV27|NA|TRBJ2-1
ASSSPRTSGYNEQF
>TRBV7-8|NA|TRBJ2-1
ASSLAPTPVNEQF
>TRBV28|NA|TRBJ2-7
ASRSWAAPYEQY
>TRBV6-1|NA|TRBJ1-6
ASSERTPYNSPLH
>TRBV9|NA|TRBJ2-7
ASSPPTRGEQY
>TRBV25-1|NA|TRBJ1-5
ASSEGRDFNSNQPQH
>TRBV9|NA|TRBJ2-5
ASSPVRQETQY
>TRBV11-1|once|TRBJ2-7
ASSSTGVTVEQY
>TRBV18|NA|TRBJ2-5
ASSLSEETQY
>TRBV4-2|NA|TRBJ2-7
ASSQETSGGTYEQY
>TRBV7-2|few|TRBJ1-2
ASSLDFGATPNYGYT
>TRBV19|NA|TRBJ1-5
ASTNQPGVNQPQH
>TRBV11-2|NA|TRBJ2-7
ASSLDFKRGLPRFSEQY
>TRBV7-2|NA|TRBJ2-5
ASSPRLGVGETQY
>TRBV4-1|NA|TRBJ2-1
ASSDGLQAYNEQF
>TRBV13|once|TRBJ2-5
ASSPGAAGGTQY
>TRBV4-2|NA|TRBJ1-2
ASSQEGQGHGYT
>TRBV10-3|NA|TRBJ2-7
AISESLAGGHEQY
>TRBV29-1|NA|TRBJ1-2
SVEAGGGWYGYT
>TRBV28|NA|TRBJ1-1
ASGRQGMNTEAF
>TRBV7-9|NA|TRBJ1-5
ASSGGAHNQPQH
>TRBV27|NA|TRBJ2-1
ASSFSGVIVNEQF
>TRBV5-1|NA|TRBJ2-3
ASSFTSGGASTDTQY
>TRBV6-5|few|TRBJ2-6
ASSYEGGTGANVLT
>TRBV4-3|NA|TRBJ1-6
ASSQDASNSPLH
>TRBV18|NA|TRBJ2-2
ASSPPGGRTGELF
>TRBV5-1|NA|TRBJ2-2
ASTRGGEDGTGELF
>TRBV4-2|NA|TRBJ2-3
ASSQVLAGGAGDTQY
>TRBV5-6|once|TRBJ1-4
ASSLAGSEKLF
>TRBV7-9|NA|TRBJ2-5
SSHSSGVGSETQY
>TRBV10-3|NA|TRBJ2-3
AISEGLASDTQY
>TRBV28|NA|TRBJ1-2
ASSLGTVVYGYT
>TRBV12-5|NA|TRBJ2-1
ASGLVSGNEQF
>TRBV5-4|NA|TRBJ2-7
ASSLKGVPYEQY
>TRBV5-1|NA|TRBJ2-2
ASSSTGTSGSGSLF
>TRBV4-3|few|TRBJ2-6
ASSQKTGSGANVLT
>TRBV27|once|TRBJ2-4
ASSSGAGGKNIQY
>TRBV9|NA|TRBJ1-1
ASRGVDTEAF
>TRBV30|NA|TRBJ2-7
AWSLGGWGGNHEQY
>TRBV5-1|NA|TRBJ2-1
ASSDTGQGSNEQF
>TRBV18|NA|TRBJ2-1
ASSPGQRNNEQF
>TRBV18|few|TRBJ2-7
ASSPLEAGQGNEQY
>TRBV19|NA|TRBJ2-5
ASSMRRSGGAETQY